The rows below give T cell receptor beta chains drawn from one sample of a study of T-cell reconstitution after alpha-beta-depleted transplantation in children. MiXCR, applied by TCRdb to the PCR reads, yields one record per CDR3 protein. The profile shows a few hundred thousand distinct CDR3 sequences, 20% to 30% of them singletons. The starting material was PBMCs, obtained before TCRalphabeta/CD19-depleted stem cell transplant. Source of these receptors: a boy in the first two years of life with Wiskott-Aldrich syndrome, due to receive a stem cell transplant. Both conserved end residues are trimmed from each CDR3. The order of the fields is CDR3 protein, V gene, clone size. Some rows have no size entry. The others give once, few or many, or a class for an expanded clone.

ASSLYVRDRISYEQY	TRBV28	few
ASSLDSRGRGYT	TRBV5-1	few
ASSAHEGVETQY	TRBV27	.
ASSLRIAGGPQETQY	TRBV5-1	.
ASSRRPQDRVGEQY	TRBV18	.
ASSSRTNRVEAF	TRBV12-3/TRBV12-4	.
ASSPRLIGGTQY	TRBV18	few
SARAGQVNEQF	TRBV20-1	.
ASSAAGGQGYT	TRBV12-3/TRBV12-4	few
ASSLDFGSYNEQF	TRBV5-1	.
ASSGTSSYNEQF	TRBV10-2	many
ASSLESSIYEQY	TRBV7-3	.
SASPGVGYT	TRBV20-1	few
SVVFRGIYNEQF	TRBV29-1	.
ASSVDPTGTLQETQY	TRBV5-1	.
ASSTRGSATGEQY	TRBV19	.
SAERVPGTSGYYNEQF	TRBV29-1	.
ASSQEGQGPGELF	TRBV4-2	.
SVAGRLHNEQF	TRBV29-1	.
ASSPRQGFGYEQY	TRBV5-1	few
ASSDPRGGVSYEQY	TRBV7-9	once
AWSGLAGESLYNEQF	TRBV30	few
ASSLGGLDTPTQY	TRBV4-2	.
ASSTAGGSYNEQF	TRBV5-5	.
ASSQSRFFGYT	TRBV14	few
SVVGYRSGPDTQY	TRBV29-1	few
SAQRLAITYEQY	TRBV20-1	.